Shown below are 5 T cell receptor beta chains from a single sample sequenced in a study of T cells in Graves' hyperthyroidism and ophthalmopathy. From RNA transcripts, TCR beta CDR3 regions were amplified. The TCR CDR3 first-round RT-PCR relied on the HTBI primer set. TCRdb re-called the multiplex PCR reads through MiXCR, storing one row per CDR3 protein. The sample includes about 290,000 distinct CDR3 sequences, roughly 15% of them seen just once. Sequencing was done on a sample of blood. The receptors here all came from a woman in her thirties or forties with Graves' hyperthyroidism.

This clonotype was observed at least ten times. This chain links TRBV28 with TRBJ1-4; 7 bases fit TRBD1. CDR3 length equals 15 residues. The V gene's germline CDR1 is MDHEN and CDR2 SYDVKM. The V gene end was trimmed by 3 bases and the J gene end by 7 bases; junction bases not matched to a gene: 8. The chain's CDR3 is CASSFAGGKGEKLFF. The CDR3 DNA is TGTGCCAGCAGTTTCGCAGGGGGGAAGGGTGAAAAACTGTTTTTT.

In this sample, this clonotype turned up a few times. The CDR3 here is CASSLVQGAHTEAFF. CDR3 nucleotide sequence: TGTGCCAGCAGCTTGGTCCAGGGGGCCCACACTGAAGCTTTCTTT. The chain couples TRBV5-8 to TRBJ1-1; 8 nucleotides agree with TRBD1. Germline CDR1 SGHTS, CDR2 YDEGEE. Trimming took 0 bases from V and 3 from J; bases not matched to a gene: 4. The CDR3 length is 15 residues. Full variable domain (missing parts from reference TRBV5-8 and TRBJ1-1): EAGVTQSPTHLIKTRGQQATLRCSPISGHTSVYWYQQALGLGLQFLLWYDEGEERNRGNFPPRFSGRQFPNYSSELNVNALELEDSALYLCASSLVQGAHTEAFFGQGTRLTVV.

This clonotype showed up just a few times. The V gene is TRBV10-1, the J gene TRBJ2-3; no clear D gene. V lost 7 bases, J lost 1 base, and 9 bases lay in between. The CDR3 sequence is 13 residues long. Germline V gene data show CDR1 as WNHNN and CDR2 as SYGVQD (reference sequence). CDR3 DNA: TGCGCCAGCAAGGGCGCGGGCACAGATACGCAGTATTTT. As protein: CASKGAGTDTQYF.

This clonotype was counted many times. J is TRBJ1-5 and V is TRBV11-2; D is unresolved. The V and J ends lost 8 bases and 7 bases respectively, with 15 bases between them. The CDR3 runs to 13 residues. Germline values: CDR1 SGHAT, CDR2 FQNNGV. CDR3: CASGSAKGQPQHF. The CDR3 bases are TGTGCCAGCGGTTCCGCGAAGGGCCAGCCCCAGCATTTT.

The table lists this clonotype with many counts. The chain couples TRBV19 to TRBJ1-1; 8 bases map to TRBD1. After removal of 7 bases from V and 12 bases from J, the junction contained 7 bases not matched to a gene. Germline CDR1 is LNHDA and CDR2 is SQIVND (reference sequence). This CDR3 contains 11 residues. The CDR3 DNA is TGTGCCAGTATGCGGACAGGGAAAACTTTCTTT. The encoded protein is CASMRTGKTFF.